These 22 T cell receptor beta chains share one sample of origin, sequenced in a study of blood T cell repertoires in COVID-19. Sequencing used immunoSEQ multiplex PCR; TCRdb keeps in-frame clones, though not all of them. This table holds about 120,000 clones, around 86% found once. Input material: peripheral blood. Receptors were obtained from a man at least 80 years old with acute or convalescent COVID-19.

This clone came up a few times. The chain is built from TRBV7-8 and TRBJ2-1, with 8 bases matching TRBD2. The CDR3 has 16 residues. Germline V lookup: CDR1 SGHVS, CDR2 FQNEAQ. V lost 0 bases, J lost 9 bases, and 10 bases stayed unmatched. CDR3 region: CASSLASSGLGGEQFF. The CDR3 DNA is TGTGCCAGCAGCTTAGCCTCTAGCGGGCTAGGGGGTGAGCAGTTCTTC. Full variable domain (missing parts from reference TRBV7-8 and TRBJ2-1): GAGVSQSPRYKVAKRGQDVALRCDPISGHVSLFWYQQALGQGPEFLTYFQNEAQLDKSGLPSDRFFAERPEGSVSTLKIQRTQQEDSAVYLCASSLASSGLGGEQFFGPGTRLTVL.

The chain couples TRBV12-3 or TRBV12-4 to TRBJ1-1; D remains ambiguous. The CDR3 extends over 13 amino acids. Trimming took off 10 bases at V and 1 base at J, with 13 bases between the two ends. The CDR3 DNA follows: TGTGCCACCCTTCGGCAGGAGAACACTGAAGCTTTCTTT. Protein sequence: CATLRQENTEAFF.

The J gene is TRBJ2-1, the V gene TRBV25-1; 7 nucleotides match TRBD1. V trimming: 3 bases; J trimming: 5 bases; junction bases outside the gene matches: 4. The CDR3 is 14 amino acids. In germline, CDR1 is MGHDK, CDR2 SYGVNS. The CDR3: CASSERGLHNEQFF. CDR3 sequence (DNA): TGTGCCAGCAGTGAGAGGGGGCTACACAATGAGCAGTTCTTC.

The V call is TRBV5-1, the J call TRBJ2-7; TRBD2 matches 11 bases. Germline loops: CDR1 SGHRS, CDR2 YFSETQ. The junction had 9 bases not matched to a gene; V was cut back by 4 bases and J by 6 bases. The CDR3 is 15 residues long. This CDR3 is CASSPSTSGSSEQYF. DNA of the CDR3: TGCGCCAGCAGCCCGAGTACTAGCGGGAGCAGCGAGCAGTACTTC. Filled out from reference TRBV5-1 and TRBJ2-7, the complete variable domain reads KAGVTQTPRYLIKTRGQQVTLSCSPISGHRSVSWYQQTPGQGLQFLFEYFSETQRNKGNFPGRFSGRQFSNSRSEMNVSTLELGDSALYLCASSPSTSGSSEQYFGPGTRLTVT.

Comments on this clone: This CDR3 is also generated by other DNA sequences in the sample. The chain employs TRBV3-1 (or the pseudogene TRBV3-2) and TRBJ1-2; D not resolved. CDR3 length equals 13 residues. The V end was cut by 1 base, the J end by 4 bases, with 7 bases between. CDR1 and CDR2 (germline): LGHDT, YNNKEL (reference sequence). The CDR3 DNA reads as TGTGCCAGCAGCCAAGGGCAAAGCTATGGCTACACCTTC. This gives the protein CASSQGQSYGYTF.

The chain joins TRBV5-1 to TRBJ2-1; D is uncertain. Germline-derived CDR1 and CDR2 are SGHRS and YFSETQ. This CDR3 region has 13 residues. Trimming stripped 1 base from V and 4 bases from J, with 6 bases between. In nucleotides, the CDR3 is TGCGCCAGCAGCTTGTATAGTTACAATGAGCAGTTCTTC. This codes for CASSLYSYNEQFF.

The chain is built from TRBV27 and TRBJ1-2, with TRBD1 identical over 10 bases. Germline values: CDR1 MNHEY, CDR2 SMNVEV (reference sequence). The J segment lost 3 bases and the V segment lost 5 bases, leaving 3 bases of the junction unmatched. CDR3 length: 14 residues. CDR3 region: CASSLGTGDYGYTF. In DNA form, the CDR3 reads TGTGCCAGCAGTCTCGGGACAGGGGACTATGGCTACACCTTC.

The chain employs TRBV7-2 and TRBJ2-7; 9 positions match TRBD1. CDR3 length: 14 residues. The V gene end was trimmed by 5 bases and the J gene end by 6 bases; junction bases not matched to a gene: 8. Germline lookup yields CDR1 SGHTA and CDR2 FQGNSA. CDR3 sequence reads: CASSPTGGLREQYF. As DNA, the CDR3 is TGTGCCAGCAGCCCGACAGGGGGACTTCGCGAGCAGTACTTC.

CDR3 in amino acids: CASSLQTSGYNEQFF. CDR3 DNA sequence: TGTGCCAGCAGCCTTCAGACTAGCGGATACAATGAGCAGTTCTTC. The chain combines TRBV7-2 with TRBJ2-1; 9 bases line up with TRBD2. Germline CDR1 SGHTA, CDR2 FQGNSA. V was clipped by 5 bases and J by 4 bases; unmatched bases: 6. The CDR3 loop spans 15 amino acids.

Concerning this clone: The junction departs from the called germline gene at one end, perhaps through a read error. This sequence joins TRBV5-5 and TRBJ2-5; 7 bases fit TRBD2. This CDR3 is 10 amino acids long. In germline, CDR1 is SGHKS, CDR2 YYEKEE (reference sequence). CDR3 bases: TGTGCCAGCAGCATGACTAGCCAAAACTTC. Translating gives CASSMTSQNF.

The rearrangement joins TRBV14 to TRBJ1-1; D is unclear. Trimming took 0 bases from V and 1 from J, leaving 15 bases between them. In germline, CDR1 is SGHDN, CDR2 FVKESK. CDR3 length equals 17 residues. CDR3 protein: CASSQDTSRKKNTEAFF. As DNA, the CDR3 is TGTGCCAGCAGCCAAGATACATCACGTAAGAAGAACACTGAAGCTTTCTTT.

The chain recombines TRBV18 with TRBJ1-1, with 10 positions matching TRBD1. Germline lookup yields CDR1 KGHSH and CDR2 LQKENI. The CDR3 totals 15 residues. With V trimmed by 6 bases and J by 5 bases, 9 bases remained unmatched. CDR3 residues: CASSETGGASTEAFF. As DNA, the CDR3 is TGTGCCAGCTCGGAGACAGGGGGCGCGAGTACTGAAGCTTTCTTT.

V is TRBV19 and J is TRBJ1-2, with no clear D. The V end lost 5 bases, the J end lost 7 bases, and 20 bases lay between the germline ends. CDR1 is LNHDA, CDR2 SQIVND, per germline (reference sequence). The CDR3 has 15 amino acids. CDR3 nucleotides: TGTGCCAGTAGTCTCATGGACTCTTCTCCAGGTGGCTACACCTTC. This sequence encodes CASSLMDSSPGGYTF.

This clone was observed a single time. The chain combines TRBV5-1 with TRBJ2-7; D unclear. V dropped 2 bases and J dropped 2 bases, with 8 bases sitting between them. The germline gives CDR1 SGHRS, CDR2 YFSETQ. The CDR3 length is 13 residues. CDR3: CASSFMPAYEQYF. DNA for the CDR3: TGCGCCAGCAGCTTTATGCCGGCCTACGAGCAGTACTTC.

This clone was detected once. The rearrangement uses TRBV24-1 and TRBJ1-1, with 8 bases that match TRBD1. There are 13 residues in the CDR3. With V trimmed by 8 bases and J by 2 bases, 3 bases remained unmatched. CDR1 KGHDR and CDR2 SFDVKD come from the germline V gene. The CDR3 DNA is TGTGCCACCATGGGACAGGTTAACACTGAAGCTTTCTTT. Translated: CATMGQVNTEAFF.

The V call is TRBV7-9, the J call TRBJ2-7, with TRBD2 matching 8 bases. The trim removed 3 bases at V and 3 bases at J, leaving 7 bases unmatched. This CDR3 region has 15 residues. Germline CDR1 is SEHNR and CDR2 is FQNEAQ (reference sequence). This chain's CDR3 is CASSLAGGEIYEQYF. The CDR3 DNA reads as TGTGCCAGCAGCTTGGCGGGAGGAGAGATCTACGAGCAGTACTTC.

V and J are TRBV24-1 and TRBJ2-3; 14 nucleotides align to TRBD2. The CDR3 extends over 16 amino acids. Per the germline V gene, CDR1 is KGHDR and CDR2 is SFDVKD. With 9 bases clipped from V and 2 bases from J, the junction kept 6 bases outside the gene matches. The CDR3 loop is CATGGGLAGDTDTQYF. CDR3 bases: TGTGCCACCGGGGGGGGACTAGCGGGAGACACAGATACGCAGTATTTT.

The gene calls are TRBV9 and TRBJ1-4; D might be TRBD1 (6 bases). CDR3 length: 14 amino acids. V dropped 3 bases and J dropped 7 bases, with 13 bases sitting between them. CDR1 SGDLS and CDR2 YYNGEE come from the germline V gene. The CDR3 DNA reads as TGTGCCAGCAGCGAACAGGGTTCGTCTGAAAAACTGTTTTTT. Translating it yields CASSEQGSSEKLFF.

CDR3 DNA: TGTGCCAGCAGTGCTCAGGCTCACTATGGCTACACCTTC. It codes for CASSAQAHYGYTF. The V and J genes are TRBV2 and TRBJ1-2; unclear D gene. V lost 4 bases, J lost 3 bases, and 9 bases lay in between. This CDR3 is built from 13 residues. Germline CDR1 SNHLY, CDR2 FYNNEI. The full variable domain, rest sourced from reference TRBV2 and TRBJ1-2, is EPEVTQTPSHQVTQMGQEVILRCVPISNHLYFYWYRQILGQKVEFLVSFYNNEISEKSEIFDDQFSVERPDGSNFTLKIRSTKLEDSAMYFCASSAQAHYGYTFGSGTRLTVV.

This clone was detected only a few times. V is TRBV12-3 or TRBV12-4 and J is TRBJ1-1; D possibly corresponds to TRBD1 (6 bases). The CDR3 runs 13 residues. V lost 3 bases to trimming and J lost 2 bases, with 7 bases between them. CDR3 coding DNA: TGTGCCAGCAGTTTGGGGGCCAACACTGAAGCTTTCTTT. This encodes CASSLGANTEAFF.

The V call is TRBV3-1 (or the pseudogene TRBV3-2), the J call TRBJ1-1; D unclear. CDR1 is LGHDT, CDR2 YNNKEL, per germline (reference sequence). Trimming stripped 3 bases from V and 1 base from J, with 9 bases between. The CDR3 totals 14 residues. The CDR3 nucleotides are TGTGCCAGCAGCCACCTGGGAGGGAACACTGAAGCTTTCTTT. Translating gives CASSHLGGNTEAFF.

The chain is built from TRBV7-2 and TRBJ2-2, with D hard to call. Trimming stripped 5 bases from V and 5 bases from J, with 12 bases between. The CDR3 has 14 amino acids. The germline CDR1 and CDR2 sequences are SGHTA and FQGNSA. CDR3 residues: CASSQTLGTGELFF. In DNA form, the CDR3 reads TGTGCCAGCAGCCAAACCCTAGGTACCGGGGAGCTGTTTTTT.